The T cell receptor (beta chain) described here comes from a study of CD8 T cells in Susac syndrome. The RNA input was roughly 0.45 to 1 ug, and it was reverse transcribed with random hexamers. An immunoSEQ multiplex PCR generated amplified TCR beta CDR3 products spanning 54 Vbeta and 13 Jbeta. TCRdb re-derived calls from the immunoSEQ multiplex PCR reads in MiXCR, one entry per CDR3 protein. The sample lists roughly 120,000 distinct CDR3 sequences; 85% to 95% were seen once. TCR beta sequencing was performed on blood CD8+ and CD4+ T cells. TEMRA cells were enriched by FACS, and CD4+ and CD8+ T cells were negatively isolated. CDR3 length: 12 residues. Trimming stripped 0 bases from V and 11 bases from J, with 11 bases between. From germline, CDR1 is SGDLS and CDR2 YYNGEE.

J is TRBJ1-1 and V is TRBV9, with a weak D call TRBD1 (5 bases). The clonotype was recovered from a human donor with multiple sclerosis. Sequenced sample: CD4+ T cells from PBMCs. Here the CDR3 reads CASSVDGGIAFF. CDR3 DNA: TGTGCCAGCAGCGTAGATGGGGGAATTGCTTTCTTT. The full variable domain, completed using reference TRBV9 and TRBJ1-1, is DSGVTQTPKHLITATGQRVTLRCSPRSGDLSVYWYQQSLDQGLQFLIQYYNGEERAKGNILERFSAQQFPDLHSELNLSSLELGDSALYFCASSVDGGIAFFGQGTRLTVV.